The clone carrying this T cell receptor (beta chain) was seen a few times. The target antigen is unknown. This record comes from a study of response to subunit inactivated influenza vaccine. Overall study findings and caveats: After each seasonal influenza vaccination, few new T cells are recruited, the authors suggested.

Via MiXCR, TCRdb re-called the RT-PCR reads, giving one row per CDR3 protein. The sample lists over 750,000 distinct CDR3 sequences; 21% were seen once. With 4 bases clipped from V and 5 bases from J, the junction kept 12 bases outside the gene matches. This CDR3 is built from 16 residues. CDR1 and CDR2 (germline): SGHNT, YYREEE (reference sequence). This specimen consisted of PBMCs from blood, obtained around 5 days after vaccination. The chain has TRBV5-4 and TRBJ2-5; TRBD1 aligns across 9 bases. The clonotype was recovered from a man in his fifties who received an inactivated influenza vaccine. The CDR3 DNA sequence: TGTGCCAGCAGCCCCATGACAGGGGGGAGGAATGAGACCCAGTACTTC. Translating it yields CASSPMTGGRNETQYF.